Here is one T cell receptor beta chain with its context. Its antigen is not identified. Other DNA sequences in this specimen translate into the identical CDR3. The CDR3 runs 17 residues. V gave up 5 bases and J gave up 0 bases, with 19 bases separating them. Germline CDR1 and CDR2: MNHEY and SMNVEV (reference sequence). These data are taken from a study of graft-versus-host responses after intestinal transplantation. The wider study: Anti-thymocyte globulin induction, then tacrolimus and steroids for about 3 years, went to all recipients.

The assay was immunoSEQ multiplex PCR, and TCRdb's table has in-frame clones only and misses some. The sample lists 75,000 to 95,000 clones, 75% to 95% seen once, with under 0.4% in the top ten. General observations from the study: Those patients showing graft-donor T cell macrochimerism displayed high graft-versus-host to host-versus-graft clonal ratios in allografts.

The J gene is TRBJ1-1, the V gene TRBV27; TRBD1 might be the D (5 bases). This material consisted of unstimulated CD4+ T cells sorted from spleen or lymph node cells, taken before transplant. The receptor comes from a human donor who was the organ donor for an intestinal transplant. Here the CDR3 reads CASSPHPDSYMNTEAFF. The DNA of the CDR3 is TGTGCCAGCAGTCCCCACCCCGACAGCTACATGAACACTGAAGCTTTCTTT.